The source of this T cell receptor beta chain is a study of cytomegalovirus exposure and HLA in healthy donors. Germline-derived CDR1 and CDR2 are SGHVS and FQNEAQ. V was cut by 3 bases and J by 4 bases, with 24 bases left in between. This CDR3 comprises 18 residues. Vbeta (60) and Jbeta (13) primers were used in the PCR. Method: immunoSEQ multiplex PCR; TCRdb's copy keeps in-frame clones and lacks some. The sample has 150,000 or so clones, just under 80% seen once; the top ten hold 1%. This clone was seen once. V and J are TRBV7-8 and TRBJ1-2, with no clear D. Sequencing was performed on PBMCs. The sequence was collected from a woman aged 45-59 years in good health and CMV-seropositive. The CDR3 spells CASSFFRRIPGSSYGYTF. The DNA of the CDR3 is TGTGCCAGCAGCTTTTTCCGAAGGATCCCGGGGAGCTCCTATGGCTACACCTTC.